What follows are 20 T cell receptor beta chains derived from one specimen sequenced in a study of human versus mouse CDR3 diversity and MHC coevolution. The method was immunoSEQ multiplex PCR; TCRdb's version includes in-frame clones alone and lacks a portion of them. The sample consists of some 82,000 clones, roughly 95% of them appearing once. Sequenced material: naive CD4+ T cells from blood. Subset here: CD45RO-negative CD62L-positive naive CD4 T cells. The receptors were gathered from a person between 25 and 70 years old in good health.

The chain links TRBV19 to TRBJ2-7, with TRBD1 matching over 7 bases. V was clipped by 9 bases and J by 2 bases; unmatched bases: 7. The length of the CDR3 is 13 residues. Germline CDR1 LNHDA, CDR2 SQIVND (reference sequence). CDR3 residues: CASSPDRPYEQYF. The CDR3 bases are TGTGCCAGCTCCCCGGACAGGCCCTACGAGCAGTACTTC.

The rearrangement joins TRBV9 to TRBJ1-2; no clear D. This CDR3 has 11 amino acids. Trimming stripped 3 bases from V and 8 bases from J, with 8 bases between. CDR1 is SGDLS and CDR2 is YYNGEE in the germline V gene. CDR3 in DNA: TGTGCCAGCAGCGGCTCCGGGGGCTACACCTTC. Translating it yields CASSGSGGYTF.

This rearrangement joins TRBV5-1 to TRBJ2-5; TRBD2 matches 8 bases. The J segment lost 3 bases and the V segment lost 4 bases, leaving 2 bases of the junction unmatched. Germline V gives CDR1 SGHRS, CDR2 YFSETQ. The CDR3 contains 13 residues. CDR3 sequence (DNA): TGCGCCAGCAGCCCGGGGGGGGAAGAGACCCAGTACTTC. Protein: CASSPGGEETQYF.

This rearrangement joins TRBV2 to TRBJ1-6, with D tentatively TRBD1 (5 bases). Trimming took off 5 bases at V and 0 bases at J, with 11 bases between the two ends. Germline V lookup: CDR1 SNHLY, CDR2 FYNNEI. The CDR3 length is 16 residues. The CDR3 loop is CASSLRGSSYNSPLHF. The CDR3 DNA reads TGTGCCAGCAGTCTTAGGGGAAGCTCCTATAATTCACCCCTCCACTTT. Supplemented by reference TRBV2 and TRBJ1-6, the full variable domain reads EPEVTQTPSHQVTQMGQEVILRCVPISNHLYFYWYRQILGQKVEFLVSFYNNEISEKSEIFDDQFSVERPDGSNFTLKIRSTKLEDSAMYFCASSLRGSSYNSPLHFGNGTRLTVT.

The J gene is TRBJ1-2, the V gene TRBV28; D gene unclear. Trimming cost V 6 bases and J 6 bases, with 14 bases left between them. CDR1 and CDR2 from the germline V gene are MDHEN and SYDVKM. The CDR3 has 13 amino acids. As DNA, the CDR3 is TGTGCCAGCAGGCAAGACACGGTCCATGGCTACACCTTC. Its translation: CASRQDTVHGYTF.

The chain couples TRBV5-4 to TRBJ2-7, with D perhaps TRBD2 (5 bases). Germline-derived CDR1 and CDR2 are SGHNT and YYREEE (reference sequence). The CDR3 sequence is 14 residues long. Between the trimmed V and J ends, which lost 4 bases and 0 bases, there was a span of 11 bases. CDR3 loop: CASSAGGRSYEQYF. The CDR3 DNA sequence: TGTGCCAGCAGCGCGGGTGGGCGCTCCTACGAGCAGTACTTC.

The chain recombines TRBV14 with TRBJ2-1; 10 bases are a match to TRBD2. Trimming cost V 1 base and J 6 bases; bases outside gene matches: 3. The germline gives CDR1 SGHDN, CDR2 FVKESK. The CDR3 totals 15 residues. This chain's CDR3 is CASSQGLAGVNEQFF. CDR3 DNA sequence: TGTGCCAGCAGCCAAGGCCTAGCGGGAGTCAATGAGCAGTTCTTC.

V gene TRBV27 combines with J gene TRBJ1-1, with D tentatively TRBD1 (6 bases). Per the germline V gene, CDR1 is MNHEY and CDR2 is SMNVEV (reference sequence). Trimming removed 3 bases at V and 8 bases at J, with 10 bases between. This CDR3 region has 12 residues. The CDR3 loop reads CASSLTGTEAFF. The CDR3 region has the DNA TGTGCCAGCAGTTTGACCGGGACAGAAGCTTTCTTT.

This chain uses TRBV5-6 with TRBJ2-4, with D possibly matching TRBD1 (5 bases). Germline loops: CDR1 SGHDT, CDR2 YYEEEE. The CDR3 sequence is 15 residues long. The V end lost 4 bases, the J end lost 0 bases, and 11 bases lay between the germline ends. CDR3 nucleotide sequence: TGTGCCAGCAGCACCAGGGTACTAGCCAAAAACATTCAGTACTTC. As protein: CASSTRVLAKNIQYF. The full variable domain, in which reference TRBV5-6 and TRBJ2-4 provide the parts outside the CDR3, is DAGVTQSPTHLIKTRGQQVTLRCSPKSGHDTVSWYQQALGQGPQFIFQYYEEEERQRGNFPDRFSGHQFPNYSSELNVNALLLGDSALYLCASSTRVLAKNIQYFGAGTRLSVL.

The chain uses TRBV9 and TRBJ2-3; tentatively, D is TRBD1 (5 bases). Trimming shortened V by 0 bases and J by 6 bases, and 8 bases separated the two germline ends. The CDR3 is made up of 13 amino acids. Per germline, CDR1 SGDLS and CDR2 YYNGEE. In DNA form, the CDR3 reads TGTGCCAGCAGCGTAGCTCCAGGGGATACGCAGTATTTT. Its protein product is CASSVAPGDTQYF.

The V call is TRBV5-1, the J call TRBJ2-7; 12 bases line up with TRBD2. CDR1 and CDR2 (germline): SGHRS, YFSETQ. J lost 2 bases, V lost 4 bases, and 7 bases had no gene match. The CDR3 length is 16 residues. This CDR3 is CASSRTSGVTTYEQYF. The CDR3 DNA follows: TGCGCCAGCAGCAGGACTAGCGGGGTGACAACCTACGAGCAGTACTTC.

The chain recombines TRBV4-2 with TRBJ2-7; 10 bases align to TRBD1. CDR3 length: 15 residues. CDR1 is LGHNA and CDR2 is YNFKEQ in the germline V gene. V was clipped by 3 bases and J by 5 bases; unmatched bases: 7. Here the CDR3 reads CASSQAGTGANEQYF. CDR3 nucleotides: TGTGCCAGCAGCCAGGCCGGGACAGGGGCCAACGAGCAGTACTTC.

This sequence joins TRBV7-3 and TRBJ1-1, with 10 bases lining up with TRBD1. V dropped 3 bases and J dropped 0; count of bases not matched to a gene: 1. Germline V gene data show CDR1 as SGHTA and CDR2 as FQGTGA. This CDR3 region has 15 residues. CDR3 DNA sequence: TGTGCCAGCAGCTTGGACAGGGGGATGAACACTGAAGCTTTCTTT. Translating gives CASSLDRGMNTEAFF.

The chain employs TRBV25-1 and TRBJ2-1, with 7 bases fitting TRBD2. Germline V gene lookup returns CDR1 MGHDK and CDR2 SYGVNS. V was clipped by 1 base and J by 9 bases; unmatched bases: 9. The CDR3 is made up of 15 amino acids. The CDR3, as DNA: TGTGCCAGCAGTGAATTGGCGGGAGTGGAGATTGAGCAGTTCTTC. Its protein is CASSELAGVEIEQFF.

V and J are TRBV2 and TRBJ1-5, with D perhaps matching TRBD1 (6 bases). The CDR3 consists of 15 residues. The germline CDR1 and CDR2 sequences are SNHLY and FYNNEI. Deletions cut 7 bases from V and 4 bases from J, with 17 bases between. CDR3 residues: CASTQEGQLNQPQHF. The CDR3 DNA sequence: TGTGCCAGCACTCAGGAAGGACAGTTAAATCAGCCCCAGCATTTT.

This chain joins TRBV28 and TRBJ1-4; possible D gene TRBD1, 5 bases. Per the germline V gene, CDR1 is MDHEN and CDR2 is SYDVKM. The CDR3 consists of 13 residues. V was clipped by 7 bases and J by 8 bases, with 14 bases between them. CDR3 sequence: CASTRGFREKLFF. The CDR3 DNA follows: TGTGCCAGCACACGGGGGTTTAGGGAAAAACTGTTTTTT. The full variable domain, with the rest looked up from reference TRBV28 and TRBJ1-4, is DVKVTQSSRYLVKRTGEKVFLECVQDMDHENMFWYRQDPGLGLRLIYFSYDVKMKEKGDIPEGYSVSREKKERFSLILESASTNQTSMYLCASTRGFREKLFFGSGTQLSVL.

The rearrangement joins TRBV6-6 to TRBJ2-7, with no clear D. The CDR3 spans 14 residues. V was pared by 6 bases and J by 0 bases, with 12 bases between. The germline CDR1 and CDR2 sequences are MNHNY and SVGAGI (reference sequence). CDR3 nucleotide sequence: TGTGCCAGCAGACCCACCGCGAGCTCCTACGAGCAGTACTTC. It encodes CASRPTASSYEQYF.

The chain couples TRBV7-9 to TRBJ2-7; 7 bases are shared with TRBD1. This CDR3 has 15 residues. V shed 1 base, J shed 3 bases, and the junction held 6 bases outside the gene matches. Germline CDR1 is SEHNR and CDR2 is FQNEAQ (reference sequence). This CDR3 is CASSLVTGDNYEQYF. The CDR3 nucleotides are TGTGCCAGCAGCTTAGTTACAGGGGACAACTACGAGCAGTACTTC.

The J gene is TRBJ2-7, the V gene TRBV7-3, with a tentative D call TRBD1 (6 bases). The CDR3 runs 15 residues. Germline V gene lookup returns CDR1 SGHTA and CDR2 FQGTGA. The V end was cut by 8 bases, the J end by 0 bases, with 17 bases between. In DNA form, the CDR3 reads TGTGCCAGCGCCAGGGGTGGAGTTCCCTCCTACGAGCAGTACTTC. Translating gives CASARGGVPSYEQYF.

In nucleotides, the CDR3 is TGTGCCAGCAGCTCAGGGAGGGGCACTGAAGCTTTCTTT. It yields the protein CASSSGRGTEAFF. This rearrangement joins TRBV27 to TRBJ1-1, with TRBD1 as a possible D gene (5 bases). Trimming took off 6 bases at V and 4 bases at J, with 12 bases between the two ends. The CDR3 sequence is 13 residues long. CDR1 is MNHEY and CDR2 is SMNVEV in the germline V gene (reference sequence).